This T cell receptor (beta chain) was captured by sequencing in a study of shared clonotypes between healthy human individuals (TCRdb year 2020). About the investigation overall: A couple of women and a few men aged 18 to 49 years were included in the cohort. Blood TCR repertoires of five healthy adults were deeply sequenced to estimate repertoire size and the extent of clonotype sharing between individuals. For each donor, CD4 naive and CD4 memory were each given three plates, CD8 naive was given two plates, and CD8 memory was given one plate. Per donor, leukapheresis produced somewhere between about 0.8 and 9 billion PBMCs. To increase sequencing depth and limit assay-specific biases, different laboratories used diverse techniques to prepare libraries and sequence TCR repertoires. Paper-wide results and their limitations: Pairwise subsampling indicated that sequencing depth was expected to affect the degree of clonotype sharing among donors. Approximately 4.8% of naive CD4, around 3.6% of naive CD8, around 2.3% of memory CD4, and about 0.4% of memory CD8 clonotypes were shared across a few donors. Because the study included only a small number of donors, the genetic and exposure-history diversity represented was limited. Sampling was restricted to blood, and TCR repertoires in tissues likely differ from the TCR repertoires found in blood. Higher generation probabilities were observed for clonotypes shared by all four sorted-subset donors than for non-shared clonotypes. Rarefaction of sorted-subset datasets indicated incomplete sequencing despite the large sequencing depth. Estimated clonotype richness was generally larger for naive than for memory subsets.

TCR CDR3 regions were amplified from genomic DNA by multiplex PCR using the deep immunoSEQ assay. Genomic DNA extracted from each cell subset was distributed evenly over all wells of several immunoSEQ 96-well plates, and each plate served as one replicate. For sorted subsets, approximately 210 ng genomic DNA, equal to some 28,000 T cell genomes, was loaded into each replicate PCR. Purified libraries were measured with a Qubit 3.0 fluorometer, size-checked on a Bioanalyzer 2100, and measured again with the KAPA Library Quantification kit. Every immunoSEQ 96-well plate was sequenced on a dedicated single-read 150-cycle Illumina NextSeq 550 flow cell. The original pipeline was this. Because the immunoSEQ output included only junctional sequences and no quality scores, the filtering could not be the same as the filtering used for full-length reads. To assign V/J genes and CDR3, sequences were annotated against IMGT germline references using PyIR, a Python wrapper for IgBLAST v1.9. Reads were filtered out if the reads had weak V/J assignments (E-value above 1e-6), no CDR3, stop codons, out-of-frame junctions, or ambiguous translated residues. V3J clonotypes were defined as sequences sharing the same inferred V gene, J gene, and CDR3 amino acid sequence. Percentage overlap between repertoires was computed as shared unique clonotypes divided by the size of the smaller repertoire. RTK rarefaction, the Chao1 estimator, and Recon v2.1 estimates of unobserved clonotypes were used to assess repertoire richness. Generation probabilities were computed with OLGA for all TCRbeta clonotypes obtained by the gDNA method from a few donors. TCRdb provides this immuneACCESS table in a form limited to in-frame rearrangements. Some clones are lacking; in checked studies, under half of them reflect an unresolved V gene, and why the rest are absent is not known. The V and J calls and clone size come from that table; D and trimming were worked out from the DNA. Within this sample are millions of clones, with more than 85% of them counted one time only. The top ten hold around 1.7% of the sample.

CD8 naive samples consisted of CD45RO-negative cells that were positively selected for CCR7, yielding a CD45RA+CCR7+ population without TemRA cells. The donors were healthy, HIV-negative adults who had no recently reported acute infections or vaccinations. Only Caucasian adults living in Nashville, Tennessee, USA were represented among the donors. Blood was obtained by leukapheresis, after which PBMCs were separated by Ficoll-Histopaque density gradient centrifugation and cryopreserved in liquid nitrogen vapor phase. Purity and quantity of every magnetically sorted T cell population were checked by analytical flow cytometry. Each sorted fraction had its genomic DNA isolated and then quantified by UV absorbance on a Nanodrop 2000c. CDR1 SEHNR and CDR2 FQNEAQ were looked up in the germline V gene (reference sequence). The V and J ends are trimmed by 5 bases and 10 bases, leaving 12 bases between them. Inclusive of the bounding cysteine and phenylalanine, the CDR3 is 11 residues long. Only the CDR3 part of the read is kept: 33 bases, read in frame from the first base.

A remark on this clone: This clone's antigen is unknown. No much larger clone is present one base from it, and per-base qualities are unavailable.

The TCR comes from a man between 18 and 29 years old in good health. Some clones in this sample may be carry-over from other donors' samples. The sequence is built from TRBV7-9 and TRBJ2-7; no D gene is confidently identified. Sequences were obtained from naive CD8+ T cells from PBMCs. In the paper's terms, the cell subset or site label means: CD45RA+CCR7+. The CDR3 loop reads CASSQGSEQYF. The bases are TGTGCCAGCAGCCAAGGTTCGGAACAGTACTTC.